The 17 T cell receptor beta chains presented below share a single source sample, sequenced in a study of blood T cell repertoires in COVID-19. Clones were read by immunoSEQ multiplex PCR, and TCRdb kept only the in-frame ones, dropping some. Among more than 300,000 clones listed, more than 85% were seen once. The sequenced sample was PBMCs or T cells enriched from blood (not recorded which). All receptors come from a woman in her 30s who had been exposed to COVID-19.

The chain uses TRBV6-1 and TRBJ1-5, with a tentative D call TRBD1 (5 bases). Germline-derived CDR1 and CDR2 are MNHNS and SASEGT. Trimming removed 2 bases from V and 1 base from J, with 9 bases in between. The CDR3 is 15 amino acids. CDR3: CASSENYRSNQPQHF. CDR3 DNA sequence: TGTGCCAGCAGTGAAAATTACAGGAGCAATCAGCCCCAGCATTTT.

V usage is TRBV7-9 and J usage is TRBJ2-3; 8 bases map to TRBD2. The germline gives CDR1 SEHNR, CDR2 FQNEAQ (reference sequence). This CDR3 spans 16 amino acids. V lost 0 bases and J lost 6; bases outside the gene matches: 8. The CDR3 DNA reads as TGTGCCAGCAGCTTAGCGCGAGCGCCTAGCGGGGATACGCAGTATTTT. Translated: CASSLARAPSGDTQYF. The full variable domain, its missing parts supplied by reference TRBV7-9 and TRBJ2-3, is DTGVSQNPRHKITKRGQNVTFRCDPISEHNRLYWYRQTLGQGPEFLTYFQNEAQLEKSRLLSDRFSAERPKGSFSTLEIQRTEQGDSAMYLCASSLARAPSGDTQYFGPGTRLTVL.

V usage is TRBV9 and J usage is TRBJ2-5, with TRBD2 identical over 8 bases. Germline lookup yields CDR1 SGDLS and CDR2 YYNGEE. The CDR3 runs to 15 residues. V shed 0 bases and J 7 bases; nucleotides not matched to a gene: 8. The CDR3 loop reads CASSVAGGVGRTQYF. The DNA for the CDR3 is TGTGCCAGCAGCGTAGCGGGGGGGGTCGGGAGGACCCAGTACTTC.

This chain connects TRBV3-1 (or the pseudogene TRBV3-2) to TRBJ1-2, with 7 bases aligning to TRBD1. Trimming at V came to 4 bases and at J to 2 bases, leaving 10 bases not matched to a gene. The CDR3 has 16 residues. Germline V lookup: CDR1 LGHDT, CDR2 YNNKEL (reference sequence). CDR3 nucleotides: TGTGCCAGCAGCCCCCGATCCAGGGGGGTGAACTATGGCTACACCTTC. Translating it yields CASSPRSRGVNYGYTF.

Turning to this clone: This sample includes further DNA sequences coding for the same CDR3. The rearrangement uses TRBV5-1 and TRBJ1-1; D is unclear. Germline V lookup: CDR1 SGHRS, CDR2 YFSETQ. The V end was cut by 4 bases, the J end by 1 base, with 8 bases between. The CDR3 runs to 13 residues. This CDR3 reads CASSPRGNTEAFF. The DNA for the CDR3 is TGCGCCAGCAGCCCTCGGGGGAACACTGAAGCTTTCTTT.

Of note for this clone: One junction end disagrees with the germline gene, perhaps due to a read error. V usage is TRBV29-1 and J usage is TRBJ1-2; D perhaps matches TRBD1 (5 bases). CDR1 is SQVTM and CDR2 is ANQGSEA in the germline V gene. This CDR3 is built from 11 residues. The CDR3 nucleotides read TGCAGCGTTGATTTATTCCGTGGGGCAGTCTTC. Protein: CSVDLFRGAVF. The full variable domain, in which reference TRBV29-1 and TRBJ1-2 provide the parts outside the CDR3, is SAVISQKPSRDICQRGTSLTIQCQVDSQVTMMFWYRQQPGQSLTLIATANQGSEATYESGFVIDKFPISRPNLTFSTLTVSNMSPEDSSIYLCSVDLFRGAVFGSGTRLTVV.

The rearrangement uses TRBV11-1 and TRBJ1-6, with D maybe TRBD1 (5 bases). The CDR3 runs 13 residues. The V end was cut by 6 bases, the J end by 4 bases, with 7 bases between. The germline gives CDR1 SGHAT, CDR2 FQDESV (reference sequence). The CDR3 DNA reads as TGTGCCAGCAGTGGGGGGTATAATTCACCCCTCCACTTT. This translates into CASSGGYNSPLHF.

The chain employs TRBV7-9 and TRBJ1-3; TRBD1 aligns across 7 bases. Germline CDR1 reads SEHNR; CDR2 reads FQNEAQ (reference sequence). This CDR3 has 12 residues. With 11 bases clipped from V and 3 bases from J, the junction kept 4 bases outside the gene matches. In nucleotides, the CDR3 is TGTGCCGGTGGGACAGATGGAAACACCATATATTTT. This sequence encodes CAGGTDGNTIYF.

The rearrangement joins TRBV9 to TRBJ1-2; 7 bases match TRBD1. Germline loops: CDR1 SGDLS, CDR2 YYNGEE. This CDR3 is built from 16 residues. J was trimmed by 4 bases and V by 4 bases; bases with no gene match: 13. CDR3 bases: TGTGCCAGCAGCTCAGGACAGGAAAGGAGGGTCTATGGCTACACCTTC. It codes for CASSSGQERRVYGYTF.

The chain combines TRBV3-1 (or the pseudogene TRBV3-2) with TRBJ1-6; D remains unclear. Trimming stripped 1 base from V and 13 bases from J, with 11 bases between. Germline V lookup: CDR1 LGHDT, CDR2 YNNKEL (reference sequence). This CDR3 region has 13 residues. The CDR3 DNA sequence: TGTGCCAGCAGCCAAGTATCGACGGGTCCCCTCCACTTT. This translates into CASSQVSTGPLHF.

The genes are TRBV13 and TRBJ2-7; no clear D. Trimming left V 4 bases short and J 3 bases short, with 16 bases between. The CDR3 consists of 15 residues. The V gene's germline CDR1 is PRHDT and CDR2 FYEKMQ (reference sequence). CDR3 nucleotide sequence: TGTGCCAGCAGCTCCCACCCCACCCGAGGCTACGAGCAGTACTTC. It codes for CASSSHPTRGYEQYF.

This clone was seen a single time. This chain connects TRBV27 to TRBJ1-2; D call uncertain. The CDR3 is 13 residues long. Germline CDR1 reads MNHEY; CDR2 reads SMNVEV (reference sequence). Deletions cut 6 bases from V and 5 bases from J, with 13 bases between. CDR3 bases: TGTGCCAGCAGGGAGATCACGGGGTATGGCTACACCTTC. It encodes CASREITGYGYTF.

The CDR3, as DNA: TGTGCCATCCAAGGGGACAGGGTTGGCTACACCTTC. It encodes CAIQGDRVGYTF. This sequence joins TRBV10-3 and TRBJ1-2; 9 positions match TRBD1. J gave up 7 bases and V 8 bases, and 5 bases lay outside the gene matches. CDR3 length equals 12 residues. The germline V gene encodes CDR1 ENHRY and CDR2 SYGVKD.

The chain joins TRBV5-4 to TRBJ1-2; D unresolved. The CDR3 totals 13 residues. Trimming cost V 0 bases and J 11 bases, with 14 bases left between them. CDR1 is SGHNT and CDR2 is YYREEE in the germline V gene (reference sequence). CDR3 nucleotides: TGTGCCAGCAGCTTGGCGGAGACCGTTGGGTACACCTTC. This encodes CASSLAETVGYTF.

The chain joins TRBV6-5 to TRBJ1-1; possibly TRBD1 for D (5 bases). Germline-derived CDR1 and CDR2 are MNHEY and SVGAGI. The V end was cut by 7 bases, the J end by 0 bases, with 12 bases between. CDR3 length: 14 amino acids. This chain's CDR3 is CASTLKGMNTEAFF. The CDR3 nucleotides are TGTGCCAGCACCTTAAAGGGGATGAACACTGAAGCTTTCTTT.

The chain is built from TRBV4-1 and TRBJ1-1; weak D call: TRBD1 (5 bases). CDR1 is MGHRA, CDR2 YSYEKL, per germline. Between the trimmed V and J ends, which lost 1 base and 3 bases, there was a span of 12 bases. The CDR3 is 15 amino acids. The CDR3 here is CASSQVLTGYTEAFF. The CDR3 nucleotides read TGCGCCAGCAGCCAAGTCCTTACAGGCTACACTGAAGCTTTCTTT.

This clone was picked up a small number of times. The genes are TRBV2 and TRBJ1-6, with D hard to call. Trimming took 3 bases from V and 0 from J, leaving 6 bases between them. The CDR3 covers 15 residues. Germline assignment: CDR1 SNHLY and CDR2 FYNNEI. The CDR3 reads CASSDLSSYNSPLHF. The CDR3 DNA follows: TGTGCCAGCAGTGACCTAAGCTCCTATAATTCACCCCTCCACTTT.